A selection of T cell receptor beta chains follows, all from one sample in a study of blood T cell repertoires in COVID-19. Produced via immunoSEQ multiplex PCR; TCRdb's table is partial and in-frame only. The sample gives 150,000 to 200,000 clones, roughly four fifths of which show up once; about 20% is in the top ten. Sequencing used peripheral blood. The receptors derive from a woman of 80 years or more with acute or convalescent COVID-19. CDR3s include the opening cysteine and the closing phenylalanine or tryptophan. The order of the fields is D gene, V gene, J gene, clone size, CDR3 protein, CDR3 DNA. The D gene is left open where the match is weak. Not every row has a clone size; where given, it reads once, few, many or a size class.

>.|TRBV18|TRBJ2-3|.
CASSGLDTQYF
TGTGCCAGCTCCGGACTGGATACGCAGTATTTT
>TRBD2|TRBV18|TRBJ2-2|few
CASSPQPLGLAGTGTGELFF
TGTGCCAGCTCACCACAACCCTTAGGACTAGCGGGAACGGGCACCGGGGAGCTGTTTTTT
>TRBD1|TRBV7-2|TRBJ1-5|.
CASSLGDTGVSGQPQHF
TGTGCCAGCAGCTTAGGAGATACAGGGGTGTCAGGACAGCCCCAGCATTTT
>TRBD1|TRBV18|TRBJ2-7|.
CASSPGGQGYEQYF
TGTGCCAGCTCACCAGGAGGACAGGGTTACGAGCAGTACTTC
>TRBD1|TRBV5-6|TRBJ2-6|once
CASSPGTGAVSGANVLTF
TGTGCCAGCAGCCCCGGGACAGGGGCCGTTTCTGGGGCCAACGTCCTGACTTTC
>TRBD2|TRBV5-1|TRBJ2-7|.
CASSPVWTSGSYEQYF
TGCGCCAGCAGCCCAGTTTGGACTAGCGGGAGCTACGAGCAGTACTTC
>TRBD1|TRBV3-1/TRBV3-2|TRBJ1-6|few
CASSHAQGGNSPLHF
TGTGCCAGCAGCCATGCACAGGGGGGCAATTCACCCCTCCACTTT
>.|TRBV18|TRBJ1-1|.
CASSPGGRNTEAFF
TGTGCCAGCTCACCAGGAGGGCGGAACACTGAAGCTTTCTTT
>TRBD2|TRBV10-3|TRBJ2-5|.
CAISVRGGETQYF
TGTGCCATCAGTGTCCGGGGGGGGGAGACCCAGTACTTC
>.|TRBV7-9|TRBJ2-3|.
CASSVGLLDTDTQYF
TGTGCCAGCAGCGTGGGACTGCTTGACACAGATACGCAGTATTTT
>.|TRBV5-1|TRBJ2-5|few
CASSSSPGLETQYF
TGCGCCAGCAGCTCCTCCCCGGGTTTGGAGACCCAGTACTTC
>.|TRBV6-5|TRBJ2-7|.
CASSRGGSYEQYF
TGTGCCAGCAGCCGTGGGGGGTCCTACGAGCAGTACTTC
>.|TRBV7-8|TRBJ2-5|.
CASSLTGDPTVRGTQYF
TGTGCCAGCAGCTTGACAGGAGACCCCACGGTTAGAGGGACCCAGTACTTC
>TRBD1|TRBV3-1/TRBV3-2|TRBJ2-7|.
CASSLSGTGIYEQYF
TGTGCCAGCAGCCTATCCGGGACAGGGATCTACGAGCAGTACTTC
>.|TRBV18|TRBJ2-7|.
CASSPELSEQYF
TGTGCCAGCTCACCAGAGTTGAGCGAGCAGTACTTC
>TRBD1|TRBV19|TRBJ2-5|.
CASSPGGTGREETQYF
TGTGCCAGTAGTCCAGGAGGGACAGGGCGAGAAGAGACCCAGTACTTC
>.|TRBV3-1/TRBV3-2|TRBJ2-6|.
CASSQVWGGRSGANVLTF
TGTGCCAGCAGCCAAGTCTGGGGAGGACGGTCTGGGGCCAACGTCCTGACTTTC
>TRBD1|TRBV13|TRBJ2-7|.
CASSHRDRTSYEQYF
TGTGCCAGCAGCCACCGGGACAGGACTTCGTACGAGCAGTACTTC
>TRBD1|TRBV2|TRBJ2-3|.
CASEAGTGGRLSTDTQYF
TGTGCCAGCGAGGCGGGGACAGGGGGCCGGTTGAGCACAGATACGCAGTATTTT
>.|TRBV9|TRBJ2-7|.
CASSARDSKTYEQYF
TGTGCCAGCAGCGCCCGGGACTCCAAGACCTACGAGCAGTACTTC
>TRBD1|TRBV18|TRBJ1-6|.
CASSPTTDRENSPLHF
TGTGCCAGCTCCCCAACAACGGACAGGGAGAATTCACCCCTCCACTTT
>.|TRBV6-1|TRBJ2-1|.
CASSEGQTNEQFF
TGTGCCAGCAGTGAAGGACAGACCAATGAGCAGTTCTTC
>TRBD1|TRBV18|TRBJ2-3|.
CASSPGQGGPDTQYF
TGTGCCAGCTCACCTGGACAGGGGGGGCCAGATACGCAGTATTTT
>TRBD1|TRBV27|TRBJ2-1|.
CASSLSTGTGGNEQFF
TGTGCCAGCAGTTTATCGACCGGGACAGGGGGGAATGAGCAGTTCTTC
>TRBD1|TRBV18|TRBJ1-1|.
CASSLTGGTEAFF
TGTGCCAGCTCATTAACAGGGGGAACTGAAGCTTTCTTT
>.|TRBV12-3/TRBV12-4|TRBJ1-4|.
CASGQGKEKLFF
TGTGCCAGCGGGCAGGGAAAAGAAAAACTGTTTTTT
>.|TRBV4-3|TRBJ1-5|.
CASSQDVATGSNQPQHF
TGCGCCAGCAGCCAAGATGTCGCCACAGGATCAAATCAGCCCCAGCATTTT
>.|TRBV6-6|TRBJ2-7|.
CASSYLYEQYF
TGTGCCAGCAGTTACCTATACGAGCAGTACTTC
>TRBD2|TRBV5-1|TRBJ2-1|.
CASSFTSGYNEQFF
TGCGCCAGCAGCTTCACTAGCGGTTACAATGAGCAGTTCTTC
>.|TRBV21-1|TRBJ1-1|.
CASSKAALEAGTEAFF
TGTGCCAGCAGCAAAGCGGCGCTTGAGGCTGGAACTGAAGCTTTCTTT
>.|TRBV5-4|TRBJ2-2|.
CASSPLSGTGELFF
TGTGCCAGCAGCCCTCTTTCCGGGACCGGGGAGCTGTTTTTT
>TRBD1|TRBV18|TRBJ1-1|.
CASSPTGGLTEAFF
TGTGCCAGCTCTCCGACAGGGGGCTTGACTGAAGCTTTCTTT
>.|TRBV3-1/TRBV3-2|TRBJ1-1|.
CASSQPGQTEAFF
TGTGCCAGCAGCCAACCGGGACAAACTGAAGCTTTCTTT
>TRBD1|TRBV5-1|TRBJ2-3|.
CASSFGQGRIDTQYF
TGCGCCAGCAGCTTCGGACAGGGGAGGATAGATACGCAGTATTTT
>.|TRBV7-9|TRBJ2-2|few
CASSRPGQNTGELFF
TGTGCCAGCAGCCGGCCGGGACAAAACACCGGGGAGCTGTTTTTT
>TRBD2|TRBV11-2|TRBJ2-7|.
CASSLVILAGPYEQYF
TGTGCCAGCAGCTTAGTCATACTAGCGGGACCCTACGAGCAGTACTTC
>TRBD1|TRBV10-3|TRBJ1-2|.
CAISVSGGYGYTF
TGTGCCATCAGTGTATCAGGGGGCTATGGCTACACCTTC
>TRBD1|TRBV5-5|TRBJ1-2|.
CASSTTGTGYGYTF
TGTGCCAGCAGCACTACCGGGACAGGCTATGGCTACACCTTC
>.|TRBV5-6|TRBJ2-1|.
CASTNYNEQFF
TGTGCCAGCACCAACTACAATGAGCAGTTCTTC
>.|TRBV5-6|TRBJ1-4|.
CASSLALNEKLFF
TGTGCCAGCAGCTTGGCCCTTAATGAAAAACTGTTTTTT
>TRBD1|TRBV29-1|TRBJ2-1|.
CSVGTGGPNEQFF
TGCAGCGTTGGGACAGGGGGCCCTAATGAGCAGTTCTTC
>TRBD1|TRBV18|TRBJ2-6|few
CASSSSTGTGGLSTF
TGTGCCAGCTCATCTTCGACCGGGACAGGGGGTCTTTCGACTTTC
>.|TRBV5-6|TRBJ1-4|.
CASRIQGRVEKLFF
TGTGCCAGCAGGATACAGGGTCGGGTTGAAAAACTGTTTTTT
>.|TRBV7-2|TRBJ2-1|.
CASSLASISLYNEQFF
TGTGCCAGCAGCTTAGCATCTATCTCACTCTACAATGAGCAGTTCTTC
>.|TRBV19|TRBJ2-3|.
CASSFTGARDTQYF
TGTGCCAGTAGTTTTACGGGAGCAAGGGATACGCAGTATTTT
>.|TRBV6-5|TRBJ1-5|.
CASTQGRQRNQPQHF
TGTGCCAGCACCCAAGGGAGGCAGCGTAATCAGCCCCAGCATTTT
>.|TRBV7-6|TRBJ1-6|.
CASSLIQRGWNSPLHF
TGTGCCAGCAGCTTGATACAGCGGGGATGGAATTCACCCCTCCACTTT
>TRBD2|TRBV4-2|TRBJ2-1|.
CASSQGRAGGDNEQFF
TGTGCCAGCAGCCAAGGTAGGGCGGGAGGGGACAATGAGCAGTTCTTC
>.|TRBV5-1|TRBJ2-2|.
CASSLGWAGTGELFF
TGCGCCAGCAGCTTGGGCTGGGCCGGAACCGGGGAGCTGTTTTTT
>TRBD1|TRBV18|TRBJ1-2|few
CASSPQGNRGNGGYTF
TGTGCCAGCTCACCCCAGGGGAACAGGGGGAACGGTGGCTACACCTTC
>.|TRBV6-2/TRBV6-3|TRBJ1-3|.
CASSYSGNTIYF
TGTGCCAGCAGTTACTCCGGGAACACCATATATTTT
>TRBD2|TRBV5-1|TRBJ2-2|.
CASSWGRLAISNTGELFF
TGCGCCAGCAGCTGGGGTCGACTAGCCATCTCGAACACCGGGGAGCTGTTTTTT
>.|TRBV2|TRBJ2-5|.
CASRASTLGTQYF
TGTGCCAGCCGGGCTAGCACTCTGGGGACCCAGTACTTC